The entry that follows covers one T cell receptor (beta chain) sequence. Antigen specificity is unknown. This entry belongs to a study of T cell responses to AZD1222 COVID-19 vaccine. Overall study findings and caveats: Most donors were white British, females outnumbered males, and clonal diversity was possibly underestimated.

CDR1 SGHTA and CDR2 FQGNSA come from the germline V gene. The CDR3 sequence is 15 residues long. Trimming stripped 1 base from V and 2 bases from J, with 11 bases between. Sequencing was performed with immunoSEQ multiplex PCR; in TCRdb, only in-frame clones are kept and a portion is missing. The table includes some 180,000 clones, 90% to 95% detected once. Sequences were derived from peripheral blood, sampled 28 days after the second dose of the MenACWY control vaccine. The sequence came from an adult who received the MenACWY meningococcal vaccine as a control. The J gene is TRBJ2-5, the V gene TRBV7-2; D gene uncertain. The CDR3 DNA reads as TGTGCCAGCAGCTTAGGGTCCTTGCGGCAAGAGACCCAGTACTTC. Encoded protein: CASSLGSLRQETQYF.